This T cell receptor beta chain stems from a study of shared clonotypes between healthy human individuals. General study results and limits: Approximately 4.9% of naive CD4 clonotypes were shared across several donors. At large depth, rarefaction still showed sorted-subset sequencing to be incomplete.

All donors were healthy HIV-negative adults lacking recent acute infections or vaccinations. Some clones are missing from TCRdb's copy, which holds only in-frame ones; the method was immunoSEQ multiplex PCR. The top ten hold about 1.5% of the sample, which has some 900,000 clones, approximately 80% seen once. The CDR3 is 16 residues long. The V gene's germline CDR1 is MNHNS and CDR2 SASEGT. Worth noting for this clone: Its antigen is as yet unknown. An end of the junction does not agree with germline; a read error may underlie this.

The sequencing input was memory CD4+ T cells sorted from blood. Subset noted: CD45RA-negative fraction. The V gene is TRBV6-1, the J gene TRBJ2-5; 11 nucleotides align to TRBD2. This receptor was obtained from a man younger than 30 in good health. CDR3 amino acids: CASSEGLAGFGETQYF. The CDR3, as DNA: TGTGCCAGCAGCGAAGGACTAGCGGGCTTCGGGGAGACCCAGTACTTC.